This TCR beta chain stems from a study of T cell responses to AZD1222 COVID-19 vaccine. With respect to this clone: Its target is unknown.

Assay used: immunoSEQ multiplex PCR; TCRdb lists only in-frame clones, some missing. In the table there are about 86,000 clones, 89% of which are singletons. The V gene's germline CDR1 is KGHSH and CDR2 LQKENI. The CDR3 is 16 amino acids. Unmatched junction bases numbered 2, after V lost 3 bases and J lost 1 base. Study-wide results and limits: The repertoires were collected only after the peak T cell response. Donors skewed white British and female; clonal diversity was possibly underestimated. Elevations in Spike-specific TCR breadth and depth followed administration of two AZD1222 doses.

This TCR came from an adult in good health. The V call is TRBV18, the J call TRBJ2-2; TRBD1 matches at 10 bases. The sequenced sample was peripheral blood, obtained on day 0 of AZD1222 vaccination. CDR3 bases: TGTGCCAGCTCACCCGGGACAGGGGAGAACACCGGGGAGCTGTTTTTT. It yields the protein CASSPGTGENTGELFF. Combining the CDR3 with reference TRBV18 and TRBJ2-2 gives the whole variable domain NAGVMQNPRHLVRRRGQEARLRCSPMKGHSHVYWYRQLPEEGLKFMVYLQKENIIDESGMPKERFSAEFPKEGPSILRIQQVVRGDSAAYFCASSPGTGENTGELFFGEGSRLTVL.